Sequencing of this TCR beta chain was carried out in a study of OX40 agonist ivuxolimab in advanced cancers. The assay was immunoSEQ multiplex PCR, and TCRdb's table has in-frame clones only and misses some. The table has more than 65,000 clones, about 91% seen once; the top ten hold 0.3% to 0.45%. The CDR3 is 15 residues long. Per germline, CDR1 MNHNY and CDR2 SVGAGI (reference sequence). The V and J ends lost 7 bases and 2 bases, in that order; junction bases with no gene match: 8. This chain connects TRBV6-6 to TRBJ2-1; 7 positions agree with TRBD1. The sample here was CD4+ or CD8+ T cells sorted from blood, taken in a trial of the OX40 agonist ivuxolimab. This clonotype was sampled from an adult with an advanced solid tumor such as melanoma, head and neck, liver or kidney cancer. The CDR3 region is CASKRQGLTYNEQFF. In DNA, the CDR3 is TGTGCCAGCAAAAGACAGGGTCTGACCTACAATGAGCAGTTCTTC.